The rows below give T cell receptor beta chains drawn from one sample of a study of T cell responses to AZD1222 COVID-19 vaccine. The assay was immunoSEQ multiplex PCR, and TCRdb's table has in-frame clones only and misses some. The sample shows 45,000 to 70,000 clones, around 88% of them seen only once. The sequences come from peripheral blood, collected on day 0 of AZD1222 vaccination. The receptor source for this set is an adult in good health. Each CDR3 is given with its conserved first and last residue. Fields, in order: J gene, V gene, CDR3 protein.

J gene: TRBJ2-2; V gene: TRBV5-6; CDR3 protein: CASSLVRLAGELFF
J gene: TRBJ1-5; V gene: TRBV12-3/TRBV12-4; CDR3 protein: CASKGLRNQPQHF
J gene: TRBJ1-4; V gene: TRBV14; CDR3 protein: CASSVAEKLFF
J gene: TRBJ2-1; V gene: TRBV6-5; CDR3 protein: CASSYSDGAGVHEQFF
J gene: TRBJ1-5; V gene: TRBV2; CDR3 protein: CASSDNYSNQPQHF
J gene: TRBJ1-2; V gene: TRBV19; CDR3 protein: CASSTRAGGDSYGYTF
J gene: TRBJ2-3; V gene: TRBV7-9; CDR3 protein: CASSSTRAGEVDTQYF
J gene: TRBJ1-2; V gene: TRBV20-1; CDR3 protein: CSASRQGSSGYTF
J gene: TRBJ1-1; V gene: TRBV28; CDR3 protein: CASSLIQGRGEAFF
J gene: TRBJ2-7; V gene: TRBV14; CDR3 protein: CASRRSGGSYEQYF
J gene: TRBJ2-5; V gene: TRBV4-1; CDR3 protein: CASSQGPLAGVGETQYF
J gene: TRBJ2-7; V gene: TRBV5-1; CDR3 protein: CASSFYGTGNYEQYF
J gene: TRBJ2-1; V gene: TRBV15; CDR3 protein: CATSNQREGAKQFF
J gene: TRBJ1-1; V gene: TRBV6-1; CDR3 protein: CASSAAGDTPNTEAFF
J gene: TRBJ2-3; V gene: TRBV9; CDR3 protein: CASSPGGGPDTQYF
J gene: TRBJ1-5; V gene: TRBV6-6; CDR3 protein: CASSYSIGRSNQPQHF
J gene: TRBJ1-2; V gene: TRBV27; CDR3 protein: CASSRWTGGSGYTF
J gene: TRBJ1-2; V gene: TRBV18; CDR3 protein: CASSPSDSDSYGYTF
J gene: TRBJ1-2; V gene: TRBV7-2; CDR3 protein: CASSLGDRDDGYTF
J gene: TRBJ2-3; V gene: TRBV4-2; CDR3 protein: CASSQAGGEADTQYF